This T cell receptor (beta chain) comes out of a study of T cell responses to AZD1222 COVID-19 vaccine. V lost 7 bases and J lost 8, with 14 bases in between. CDR3 length: 12 amino acids. CDR1 and CDR2 (germline): MDHEN, SYDVKM. Remarks on this clone: Its antigen is unknown.

Study results and limitations: It should be noted that donors were predominantly white British and more often female, and clonal diversity was possibly underestimated. Unmutated variant regions reportedly attract nearly half of all spike-specific TCRs.

This table comes from immunoSEQ multiplex PCR, and its TCRdb copy is limited to in-frame clones, with some not included. The sample includes 98,000 or so clones, more than 70% of them seen just once. Sequences were derived from peripheral blood, sampled 28 days after the second AZD1222 dose. This clonotype originated in an adult who received the AZD1222 COVID-19 vaccine. This chain joins TRBV28 and TRBJ1-2; D not certain. CDR3 sequence: CASNRAGVGYTF. The CDR3 DNA is TGTGCCAGCAACCGGGCGGGAGTCGGCTACACCTTC.